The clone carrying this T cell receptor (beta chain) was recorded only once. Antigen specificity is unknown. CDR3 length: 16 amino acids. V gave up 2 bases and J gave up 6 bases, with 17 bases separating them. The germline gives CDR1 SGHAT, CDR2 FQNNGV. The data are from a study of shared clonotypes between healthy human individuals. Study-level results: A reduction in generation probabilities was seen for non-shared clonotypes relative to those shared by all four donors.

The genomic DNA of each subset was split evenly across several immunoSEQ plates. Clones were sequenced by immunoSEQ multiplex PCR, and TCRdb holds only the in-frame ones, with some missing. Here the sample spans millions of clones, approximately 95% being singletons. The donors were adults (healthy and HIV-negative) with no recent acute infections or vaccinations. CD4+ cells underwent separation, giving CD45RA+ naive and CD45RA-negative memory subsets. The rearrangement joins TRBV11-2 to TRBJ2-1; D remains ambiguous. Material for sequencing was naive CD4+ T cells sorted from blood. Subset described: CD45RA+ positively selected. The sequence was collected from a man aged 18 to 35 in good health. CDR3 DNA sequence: TGTGCCAGCAGCTTAACTCTAGTCCGCGTCGGCAATGAGCAGTTCTTC. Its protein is CASSLTLVRVGNEQFF.